These 8 T cell receptor beta chains originate from one sample sequenced in a study of technical replicates of blood from several donors. Measured with immunoSEQ multiplex PCR; TCRdb has only the in-frame clones, and not every one. Here the sample spans about 74,000 clones, 81% being singletons. Sequencing used PBMCs. The receptors originated from a human donor in good health. Some clones in this sample may be carry-over from other donors' samples.

The chain has TRBV5-1 and TRBJ2-1, with 7 bases that match TRBD1. The CDR3 extends over 15 amino acids. CDR1 and CDR2 from the germline V gene are SGHRS and YFSETQ. Germline trimming cut 0 bases from V and 4 bases from J; bases unmatched to any gene: 4. This CDR3 is CASSLEGGEYNEQFF. The CDR3 DNA sequence: TGCGCCAGCAGCTTGGAAGGGGGCGAATACAATGAGCAGTTCTTC.

This rearrangement joins TRBV6-6 to TRBJ2-1; weak D call: TRBD2 (6 bases). Per the germline V gene, CDR1 is MNHNY and CDR2 is SVGAGI (reference sequence). This CDR3 is built from 13 residues. V lost 8 bases, J lost 5 bases, and 13 bases lay in between. CDR3 nucleotides: TGTGCCAGCTGGCGGGGTTTTGACAATGAGCAGTTCTTC. Translating it yields CASWRGFDNEQFF.

The J gene is TRBJ2-5, the V gene TRBV6-5, with TRBD2 identical over 7 bases. V gave up 10 bases and J gave up 5 bases; unmatched junction bases: 13. Germline CDR1 and CDR2: MNHEY and SVGAGI. The length of the CDR3 is 14 residues. The CDR3 DNA reads as TGTGCCACCTGGGGGGGAGGGGCGGCGGAGACCCAGTACTTC. It specifies CATWGGGAAETQYF.

This clone was detected once. The gene calls are TRBV2 and TRBJ2-5; tentative D call: TRBD2 (6 bases). Trimming left V 1 base short and J 8 bases short, with 8 bases between. The length of the CDR3 is 12 residues. Germline CDR1 is SNHLY and CDR2 is FYNNEI. CDR3 nucleotides: TGTGCCAGCAGTGAAGGGAGGGGCACCCAGTACTTC. It encodes CASSEGRGTQYF.

In regard to this clone: This same CDR3 is encoded by further DNA sequences in the sample. The chain has TRBV4-3 and TRBJ2-7; a possible D gene is TRBD1 (6 bases). The CDR3 runs 15 residues. V gave up 0 bases and J gave up 1 base, with 10 bases separating them. CDR1 is LGHNA and CDR2 is YSLEER in the germline V gene. This CDR3 reads CASSQDQRGSYEQYF. Here the CDR3 DNA reads TGCGCCAGCAGCCAAGACCAGAGGGGGTCCTACGAGCAGTACTTC.

The chain recombines TRBV6-6 with TRBJ1-3, with a tentative D call TRBD1 (6 bases). Germline loops: CDR1 MNHNY, CDR2 SVGAGI (reference sequence). Trimming took off 6 bases at V and 5 bases at J, with 14 bases between the two ends. This CDR3 has 14 residues. The CDR3 loop is CASRDSSDRNTIYF. Here the CDR3 DNA reads TGTGCCAGCAGGGACAGTAGCGACAGAAACACCATATATTTT.

This clone has just a few counts. The chain has TRBV5-4 and TRBJ2-3, with a tentative D call TRBD1 (6 bases). Deletions cut 4 bases from V and 1 base from J, with 10 bases between. The CDR3 contains 14 residues. The V gene's germline CDR1 is SGHNT and CDR2 YYREEE (reference sequence). The CDR3 region is CASSRQEGTDTQYF. The CDR3 DNA follows: TGTGCCAGCAGCAGACAGGAGGGCACAGATACGCAGTATTTT.

This clone has more than one count but fewer than ten. V and J are TRBV21-1 and TRBJ1-2; TRBD1, the D gene given by the table, was not confirmed from the DNA. TRBV21-1 is a documented pseudogene. This CDR3 comprises 15 residues. The CDR3 protein is CASSKEGDRGRGYTF. The DNA for the CDR3 is TGTGCCAGCAGCAAAGAAGGGGACAGGGGGCGAGGCTACACCTTC.